This T cell receptor beta chain was found in a study of T cell responses to AZD1222 COVID-19 vaccine. Findings and caveats of the study: Clonal diversity was possibly underestimated, and white British individuals and females predominated among donors. Researchers report vaccine-associated CD4 TCRs spanning spike, with dominance at 160-218 and 743-854.

The data were produced by immunoSEQ multiplex PCR, yet TCRdb's version contains in-frame clones alone and is incomplete. Altogether some 180,000 clones are present, over 80% being singletons, with the ten largest covering roughly 1.3%. Only one count was recorded for this clone. Its target is unknown. The germline gives CDR1 MGHRA, CDR2 YSYEKL. Trimming cost V 3 bases and J 5 bases, with 22 bases left between them. The CDR3 spans 17 residues. The chain couples TRBV4-1 to TRBJ2-5, with D hard to call. This TCR was sampled from an adult in good health. The sample consisted of peripheral blood, taken on day 0 of AZD1222 vaccination. The CDR3 spells CASSHWPRQASRETQYF. The DNA of the CDR3 is TGCGCCAGCAGCCACTGGCCCAGGCAGGCCTCAAGGGAGACCCAGTACTTC.